This T cell receptor beta chain was identified in a study of CD8+ T cells in alopecia areata. Whole-study results and caveats: Scalp and blood samples kept many expanded lesional clones throughout tofacitinib.

With regard to this clone: The antigen remains undetermined.

This CDR3 comprises 11 residues. Germline V gene sequence: CDR1 SNHLY, CDR2 FYNNEI. V shed 4 bases and J shed 4 bases, with 4 bases lying between them. The treatment is: oral pan-JAK inhibitor, 5-10 mg twice daily. Reverse transcribed after extraction, RNA yielded cDNA as the sequencing template. Assay: immunoSEQ multiplex PCR; the TCRdb copy retains only in-frame clones and omits some. The sample includes approximately 200,000 clones, 55% to 70% of them seen just once. The clonotype originates from a human donor with alopecia areata. The chain joins TRBV2 to TRBJ1-2, with no clear D. Here the sequenced sample was CD4+ T cells sorted from blood, taken at week 24, from a patient treated with tofacitinib. The CDR3 sequence is CASSALYGYTF. In DNA, the CDR3 is TGTGCCAGCAGTGCGCTCTATGGCTACACCTTC.